This TCR beta chain was captured in a study of metastatic and nonmetastatic thyroid tumors (dated by TCRdb to the early 2020s). A note on the overall study: For patients with malignant and with benign thyroid disease, the researchers compared repertoires between peripheral blood samples and tumor or nodule tissue samples. Broader findings and caveats from the paper: In both blood and tumor samples, malignant tumors were reported to have significantly higher TCR beta diversity than benign nodules.

No treatment had been received by any patient before thyroid surgery. Using T-cell receptor beta sequencing, the study looked back at clinical samples from patients collected from the early 2010s to the late 2010s. CDR1 and CDR2, per the germline V gene (reference sequence), are DFQATT and SNEGSKA. Spanning cysteine to phenylalanine, the CDR3 consists of 13 amino acids. The sequence is cut down to CDR3 DNA, 39 bases in frame from base 1. Remarks on this clone: The antigen this receptor binds is unknown. The junction and the germline gene differ at one end; a read error may be behind it.

The library relied on PCR. Instrument on record: Illumina HiSeq 4000. The TCR beta-chain CDR3 region of each patient was profiled by high-throughput sequencing. On the authors' methods: A classifier to discriminate distant-metastatic papillary thyroid cancer patients was built from CDR3 differences across clinicopathological groups. Repertoire diversity was assessed with the Shannon index, and tumor-blood repertoire similarity with the Morisita-Horn index. TCRdb reanalyzed the raw reads on its own, using fastp at Q25 for trimming and MiXCR for clone calling, and kept in-frame beta chains. None of the V and J calls come from the authors' own analysis; TCRdb made them. The sample profile shows about 27,000 clones; around 14% of them were found once. The ten largest clones represent less than 20% of the sample.

Sample: blood. This sequence originates from a male donor with papillary thyroid cancer or a benign thyroid nodule (not recorded which). Some clones in this sample may be carry-over from other donors' samples. The V and J segments used are TRBV20-1 and TRBJ1-1, with the D gene not clear enough to name. The base sequence is TGCAGTGCCCGAACCCAGTGGGCCACTGAAACTTTCTTT. This sequence encodes CSARTQWATETFF.